These 28 T cell receptor beta chains were sequenced from one sample in a study of blood T cell repertoires in COVID-19. Repertoires were generated with immunoSEQ multiplex PCR, while TCRdb's copy carries only in-frame clones and drops some. This sample yields 100,000 to 150,000 clones, of which approximately 83% are seen a single time; 8% to 10% belongs to the top ten. The specimen was peripheral blood. The receptors derive from a man in his forties with active or convalescent COVID-19.

This chain joins TRBV7-6 and TRBJ2-5, with 8 bases lining up with TRBD2. The CDR3 loop spans 15 amino acids. The germline V gene encodes CDR1 SGHVS and CDR2 FNYEAQ. V dropped 5 bases and J dropped 3; count of bases not matched to a gene: 8. The CDR3 sequence: CASSLSRGGKETQYF. The CDR3, as DNA: TGTGCCAGCAGCCTTAGCCGGGGGGGGAAAGAGACCCAGTACTTC.

This rearrangement joins TRBV7-2 to TRBJ2-1; D may be TRBD2 (6 bases). Germline CDR1 reads SGHTA; CDR2 reads FQGNSA. The CDR3 totals 15 residues. V shed 5 bases and J shed 6 bases, with 17 bases lying between them. The CDR3 nucleotides are TGTGCCAGCAGCCCACTTGGACTCGGGGGCAATGAGCAGTTCTTC. Its translation is CASSPLGLGGNEQFF.

The chain has TRBV29-1 and TRBJ1-5; D is uncertain. The V and J ends lost 4 bases and 5 bases respectively, with 9 bases between them. Germline CDR1 reads SQVTM; CDR2 reads ANQGSEA. The CDR3 is made up of 12 amino acids. CDR3 amino acids: CSVVVADQPQHF. Written as DNA, the CDR3 is TGCAGCGTTGTAGTGGCGGATCAGCCCCAGCATTTT.

This chain uses TRBV6-2 or TRBV6-3 with TRBJ1-1, with unresolved D. The CDR3 contains 15 residues. CDR1 and CDR2 (germline): MNHEY, SVGEGT. The V and J ends lost 2 bases and 0 bases respectively, with 10 bases between them. CDR3 loop: CASSYRRGMNTEAFF. The CDR3 coding sequence is TGTGCCAGCAGTTACCGCCGGGGAATGAACACTGAAGCTTTCTTT.

This clone came up a few times. V is TRBV6-2 or TRBV6-3 and J is TRBJ1-5; D unresolved. The CDR3 totals 16 residues. CDR1 MNHEY and CDR2 SVGEGT come from the germline V gene. Trimming left V 0 bases short and J 3 bases short, with 12 bases between. DNA of the CDR3: TGTGCCAGCAGTTACTCGAGCGGGCATTACAATCAGCCCCAGCATTTT. Translation: CASSYSSGHYNQPQHF.

This sequence joins TRBV27 and TRBJ1-2; 7 bases line up with TRBD1. The CDR3 contains 19 residues. Unmatched junction bases numbered 18, after V lost 3 bases and J lost 2 bases. Germline-derived CDR1 and CDR2 are MNHEY and SMNVEV (reference sequence). The CDR3 loop reads CASSFLTSGTGVRNYGYTF. DNA for the CDR3: TGTGCCAGCAGTTTCCTAACCTCGGGAACAGGGGTTCGCAACTATGGCTACACCTTC.

V is TRBV2 and J is TRBJ1-4; tentative D call: TRBD1 (5 bases). Germline CDR1 is SNHLY and CDR2 is FYNNEI. V gave up 1 base and J gave up 3 bases, with 9 bases separating them. The CDR3 loop spans 15 amino acids. CDR3 DNA: TGTGCCAGCAGTGAAGATAGGGGTGCTAATGAAAAACTGTTTTTT. It specifies CASSEDRGANEKLFF.

This clone is a singleton in its sample. V and J are TRBV5-1 and TRBJ2-7; D is undetermined. V was shortened by 1 base and J by 3 bases, with 5 bases between the two germline ends. The germline gives CDR1 SGHRS, CDR2 YFSETQ. The CDR3 contains 12 residues. The CDR3 nucleotides are TGCGCCAGCAGCTTGCCCGGCTACGAGCAGTACTTC. It codes for CASSLPGYEQYF.

The chain has TRBV7-2 and TRBJ2-7, with D unresolved. V was cut by 5 bases and J by 1 base, with 9 bases left in between. CDR1 and CDR2 (germline): SGHTA, FQGNSA. The CDR3 sequence is 13 residues long. CDR3 bases: TGTGCCAGCAGCCGAGTGACTTCCTACGAGCAGTACTTC. This codes for CASSRVTSYEQYF.

This clone occurred once. J is TRBJ1-2 and V is TRBV7-2; 8 bases match TRBD1. Looked up from germline, CDR1 is SGHTA and CDR2 is FQGNSA. V shed 5 bases, J shed 4 bases, and the junction held 6 bases outside the gene matches. The CDR3 runs to 14 residues. The CDR3 reads CASSTGQGRYGYTF. The CDR3 DNA reads TGTGCCAGCAGCACAGGACAGGGACGCTATGGCTACACCTTC.

The rearrangement uses TRBV29-1 and TRBJ2-2, with D perhaps TRBD1 (6 bases). This CDR3 has 15 amino acids. Germline lookup yields CDR1 SQVTM and CDR2 ANQGSEA. Trimming took 3 bases from V and 7 from J, leaving 18 bases between them. The CDR3 sequence: CSVDGAGDAFGELFF. In DNA form, the CDR3 reads TGCAGCGTTGATGGGGCAGGGGATGCTTTCGGGGAGCTGTTTTTT.

This sequence joins TRBV6-5 and TRBJ1-4; TRBD1 matches 7 bases. The V segment lost 5 bases and the J segment 1 base; nucleotides outside the gene matches: 1. The CDR3 is 14 residues long. Germline V CDR1 and CDR2: MNHEY, SVGAGI. Here the CDR3 DNA reads TGTGCCAGCAGTCGACAGGGAACTAATGAAAAACTGTTTTTT. Protein: CASSRQGTNEKLFF.

The chain has TRBV6-2 or TRBV6-3 and TRBJ2-3, with 7 bases matching TRBD1. The CDR3 runs to 14 residues. Germline lookup yields CDR1 MNHEY and CDR2 SVGEGT. The V segment lost 6 bases and the J segment 2 bases; nucleotides outside the gene matches: 5. The CDR3 is CASSHTGDTDTQYF. In DNA, the CDR3 is TGTGCCAGCAGCCATACAGGGGACACAGATACGCAGTATTTT.

This rearrangement joins TRBV6-5 to TRBJ1-1, with TRBD1 matching 7 bases. Germline assignment: CDR1 MNHEY and CDR2 SVGAGI. Trimming at V came to 2 bases and at J to 8 bases, leaving 2 bases not matched to a gene. This CDR3 has 12 residues. The CDR3 DNA sequence: TGTGCCAGCAGTTACCTGGGACAGGAAGCTTTCTTT. Translating it yields CASSYLGQEAFF.

The table lists this clone with a few counts. The chain links TRBV6-5 to TRBJ2-7; maybe TRBD1 (6 bases). The germline CDR1 and CDR2 sequences are MNHEY and SVGAGI. The CDR3 is 13 residues long. The V end lost 7 bases, the J end lost 7 bases, and 17 bases lay between the germline ends. CDR3 nucleotides: TGTGCCAGCACCCGGACAGACAGCGTGGAGCAGTACTTC. It translates to CASTRTDSVEQYF.

V usage is TRBV19 and J usage is TRBJ2-7; the match to TRBD1 covers 7 bases. Germline assignment: CDR1 LNHDA and CDR2 SQIVND (reference sequence). The junction had 6 bases not matched to a gene; V was cut back by 8 bases and J by 5 bases. There are 12 residues in the CDR3. Written as DNA, the CDR3 is TGTGCCAGTTCACAGGGGAGTGACGAGCAGTACTTC. It encodes CASSQGSDEQYF.

The rearrangement uses TRBV9 and TRBJ1-1, with 7 nucleotides matching TRBD1. The germline CDR1 and CDR2 sequences are SGDLS and YYNGEE. The CDR3 is 14 residues long. Unmatched junction bases numbered 4, after V lost 3 bases and J lost 2 bases. CDR3 nucleotide sequence: TGTGCCAGCAGCGCAAGGACAGGCAACACTGAAGCTTTCTTT. The encoded protein is CASSARTGNTEAFF.

V and J are TRBV5-1 and TRBJ2-7, with TRBD2 matching 8 bases. The length of the CDR3 is 12 residues. Trimming took 6 bases from V and 9 from J; bases not matched to a gene: 8. The germline V gene encodes CDR1 SGHRS and CDR2 YFSETQ. The CDR3 is CASTETGGRQYF. CDR3 in DNA: TGCGCCAGCACTGAGACGGGAGGGCGGCAGTACTTC.

This rearrangement joins TRBV7-9 to TRBJ2-5; 7 bases line up with TRBD2. V lost 5 bases, J lost 5 bases, and 8 bases stayed unmatched. This CDR3 region has 14 residues. Per the germline V gene, CDR1 is SEHNR and CDR2 is FQNEAQ (reference sequence). CDR3 loop: CASSPLSGVETQYF. CDR3 in DNA: TGTGCCAGCAGCCCTTTAAGCGGGGTCGAGACCCAGTACTTC.

The CDR3 is CASSYSTAKNTEAFF. The CDR3 DNA reads as TGTGCCAGCAGTTACTCGACAGCCAAGAACACTGAAGCTTTCTTT. The chain joins TRBV6-5 to TRBJ1-1; TRBD1 might be the D (5 bases). CDR3 length equals 15 residues. Trimming left V 0 bases short and J 1 base short, with 9 bases between. The germline CDR1 and CDR2 sequences are MNHEY and SVGAGI.

The chain uses TRBV5-1 and TRBJ1-6; D remains unclear. CDR3 length: 14 residues. V was clipped by 2 bases and J by 5 bases, with 8 bases between them. Germline V gives CDR1 SGHRS, CDR2 YFSETQ. This chain's CDR3 is CASSFGQDNSPLHF. In DNA, the CDR3 is TGCGCCAGCAGCTTTGGCCAGGATAATTCACCCCTCCACTTT. The whole variable domain, remainder taken from reference TRBV5-1 and TRBJ1-6, is KAGVTQTPRYLIKTRGQQVTLSCSPISGHRSVSWYQQTPGQGLQFLFEYFSETQRNKGNFPGRFSGRQFSNSRSEMNVSTLELGDSALYLCASSFGQDNSPLHFGNGTRLTVT.

There are a few counts of this clone. V usage is TRBV4-2 and J usage is TRBJ2-3; D ambiguous. Germline V gene sequence: CDR1 LGHNA, CDR2 YNFKEQ. CDR3 length: 16 residues. V was pared by 1 base and J by 0 bases, with 11 bases between. Written as DNA, the CDR3 is TGTGCCAGCAGCCAAGGTTATGCAGATAGCACAGATACGCAGTATTTT. This encodes CASSQGYADSTDTQYF.

The rearrangement joins TRBV29-1 to TRBJ2-6; 7 bases fit TRBD1. The CDR3 is 17 residues long. Germline CDR1 is SQVTM and CDR2 is ANQGSEA. Trimming cost V 6 bases and J 1 base; bases outside gene matches: 12. Written as DNA, the CDR3 is TGCAGCGTGTTTACCGGGACAGTGTATTCTGGGGCCAACGTCCTGACTTTC. Its protein product is CSVFTGTVYSGANVLTF.

This chain links TRBV6-6 with TRBJ2-2, with TRBD2 matching over 8 bases. The CDR3 is made up of 13 amino acids. Germline V lookup: CDR1 MNHNY, CDR2 SVGAGI (reference sequence). Trimming cost V 7 bases and J 5 bases; bases outside gene matches: 3. The CDR3 loop reads CASIREGTGELFF. Written as DNA, the CDR3 is TGTGCCAGCATACGGGAGGGGACCGGGGAGCTGTTTTTT.

As for this clone: The identical CDR3 is also encoded by other nucleotide sequences in the sample. The rearrangement uses TRBV12-3 or TRBV12-4 and TRBJ1-1; no clear D. The CDR3 consists of 13 residues. V was shortened by 5 bases and J by 0 bases, with 7 bases between the two germline ends. CDR3: CASSLQMNTEAFF. CDR3 bases: TGTGCCAGCAGTCTCCAGATGAACACTGAAGCTTTCTTT.

This CDR3 is CASSQDASGGANEQFF. CDR3 bases: TGCGCCAGCAGCCAAGACGCAAGCGGGGGGGCGAATGAGCAGTTCTTC. This chain joins TRBV4-1 and TRBJ2-1, with 10 bases identical to TRBD2. This CDR3 has 16 residues. The V gene end was trimmed by 0 bases and the J gene end by 7 bases; junction bases not matched to a gene: 6. From germline, CDR1 is MGHRA and CDR2 YSYEKL.

This clone was counted a single time. The chain joins TRBV18 to TRBJ2-7; TRBD2 is a possible D gene (5 bases). V was cut by 0 bases and J by 1 base, with 7 bases left in between. Germline values: CDR1 KGHSH, CDR2 LQKENI. This CDR3 is built from 14 residues. CDR3 sequence reads: CASSPPAGSYEQYF. Written as DNA, the CDR3 is TGTGCCAGCTCACCACCGGCGGGTTCCTACGAGCAGTACTTC.

This clone has more than one count but fewer than ten. The chain has TRBV19 and TRBJ2-1; 7 positions match TRBD1. The junction had 9 bases not matched to a gene; V was cut back by 10 bases and J by 3 bases. The CDR3 is 14 residues long. Germline values: CDR1 LNHDA, CDR2 SQIVND (reference sequence). CDR3: CATLTGPNYNEQFF. The DNA of the CDR3 is TGTGCCACCCTGACAGGGCCCAACTACAATGAGCAGTTCTTC.